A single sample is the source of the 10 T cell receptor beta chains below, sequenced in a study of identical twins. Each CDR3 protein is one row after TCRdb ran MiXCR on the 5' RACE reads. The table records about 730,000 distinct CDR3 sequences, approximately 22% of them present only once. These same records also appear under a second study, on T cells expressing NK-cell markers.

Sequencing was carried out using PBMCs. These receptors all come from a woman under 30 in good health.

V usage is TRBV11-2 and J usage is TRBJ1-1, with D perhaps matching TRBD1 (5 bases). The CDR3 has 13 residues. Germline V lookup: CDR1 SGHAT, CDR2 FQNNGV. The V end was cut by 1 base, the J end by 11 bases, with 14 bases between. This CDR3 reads CASSLGGWEEAFF. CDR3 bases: TGTGCCAGCAGCTTAGGGGGCTGGGAGGAGGCTTTCTTT.

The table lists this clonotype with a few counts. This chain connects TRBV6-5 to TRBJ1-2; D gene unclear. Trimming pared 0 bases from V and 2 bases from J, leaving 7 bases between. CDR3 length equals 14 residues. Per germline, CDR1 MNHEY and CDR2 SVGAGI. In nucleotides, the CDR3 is TGTGCCAGCAGTTACTCGATGTTGAACTATGGCTACACCTTC. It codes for CASSYSMLNYGYTF.

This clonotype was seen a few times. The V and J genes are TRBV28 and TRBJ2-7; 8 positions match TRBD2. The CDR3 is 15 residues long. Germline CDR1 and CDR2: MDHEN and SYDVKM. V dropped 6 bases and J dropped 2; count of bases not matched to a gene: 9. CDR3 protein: CASRETSASPYEQYF. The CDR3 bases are TGTGCCAGCAGGGAGACTAGCGCCTCTCCCTACGAGCAGTACTTC.

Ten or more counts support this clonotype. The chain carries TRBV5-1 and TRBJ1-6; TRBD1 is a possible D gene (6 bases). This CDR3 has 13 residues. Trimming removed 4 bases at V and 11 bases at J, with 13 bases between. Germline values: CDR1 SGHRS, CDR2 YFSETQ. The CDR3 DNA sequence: TGCGCCAGCAGCCGAGACCCAGGGGCACCCCTCCACTTT. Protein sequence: CASSRDPGAPLHF. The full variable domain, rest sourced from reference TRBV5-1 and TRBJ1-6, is KAGVTQTPRYLIKTRGQQVTLSCSPISGHRSVSWYQQTPGQGLQFLFEYFSETQRNKGNFPGRFSGRQFSNSRSEMNVSTLELGDSALYLCASSRDPGAPLHFGNGTRLTVT.

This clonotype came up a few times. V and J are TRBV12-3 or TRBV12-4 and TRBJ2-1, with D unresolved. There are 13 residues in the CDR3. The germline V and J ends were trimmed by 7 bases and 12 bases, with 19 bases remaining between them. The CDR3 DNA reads TGTGCCAGCACCTCTGAGACGCCGAGTCCGCAGTTCTTC. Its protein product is CASTSETPSPQFF.

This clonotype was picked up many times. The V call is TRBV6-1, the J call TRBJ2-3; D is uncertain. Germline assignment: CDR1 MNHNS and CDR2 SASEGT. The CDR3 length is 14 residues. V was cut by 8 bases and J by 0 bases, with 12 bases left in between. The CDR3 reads CASRRGRSTDTQYF. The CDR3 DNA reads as TGTGCCAGCCGGAGAGGTCGAAGCACAGATACGCAGTATTTT.

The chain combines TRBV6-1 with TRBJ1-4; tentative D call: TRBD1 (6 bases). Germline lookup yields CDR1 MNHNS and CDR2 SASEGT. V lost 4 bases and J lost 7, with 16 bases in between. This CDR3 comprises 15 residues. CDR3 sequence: CASSGTGLRGEKLFF. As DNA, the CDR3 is TGTGCCAGCAGTGGAACAGGGCTTCGGGGTGAAAAACTGTTTTTT.

CDR3 amino acids: CASRRGQAANHGQYF. CDR3 DNA sequence: TGTGCCAGCAGGCGGGGTCAGGCGGCTAACCACGGGCAGTACTTC. The chain links TRBV12-3 or TRBV12-4 to TRBJ2-7; weak D call: TRBD2 (6 bases). The V end was cut by 6 bases, the J end by 9 bases, with 24 bases between. The CDR3 length is 15 residues.

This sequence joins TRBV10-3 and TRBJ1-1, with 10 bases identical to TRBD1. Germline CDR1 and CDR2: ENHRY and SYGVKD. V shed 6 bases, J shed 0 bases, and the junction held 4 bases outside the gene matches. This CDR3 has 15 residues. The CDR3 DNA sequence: TGTGCCATCAGGGGACAGGGGCGGATGAACACTGAAGCTTTCTTT. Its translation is CAIRGQGRMNTEAFF.

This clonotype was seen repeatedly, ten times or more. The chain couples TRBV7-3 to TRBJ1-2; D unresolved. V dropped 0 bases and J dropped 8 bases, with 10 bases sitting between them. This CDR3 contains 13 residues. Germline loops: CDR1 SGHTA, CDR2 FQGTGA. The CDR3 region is CASSLTRLGGYTF. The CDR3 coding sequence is TGTGCCAGCAGCTTAACCCGACTAGGCGGCTACACCTTC. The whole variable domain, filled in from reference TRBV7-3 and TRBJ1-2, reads GAGVSQTPSNKVTEKGKYVELRCDPISGHTALYWYRQSLGQGPEFLIYFQGTGAADDSGLPNDRFFAVRPEGSVSTLKIQRTERGDSAVYLCASSLTRLGGYTFGSGTRLTVV.